A selection of T cell receptor beta chains follows, all from one sample in a study of blood T cell repertoires in COVID-19. Sequenced by immunoSEQ multiplex PCR; TCRdb stores in-frame clones only, minus some. The data contain almost 250,000 clones, roughly 86% of them singletons. Sequenced: peripheral blood. The origin of the receptors is a woman aged 60-70 years who had recovered from COVID-19. CDR3s include the opening cysteine and the closing phenylalanine or tryptophan. A D gene is named only where the DNA matches it firmly. Where a row states a size, it is once, few, many or the class of an expanded clone; other rows omit it.

size	V	length	D	J	CDR3	DNA
once	TRBV3-1/TRBV3-2	13	.	TRBJ2-7	CASRLAGEREQYF	TGTGCCAGCAGGCTCGCAGGGGAGCGGGAGCAGTACTTC
.	TRBV5-4	14	.	TRBJ1-4	CASSRDTFNEKLFF	TGTGCCAGCAGCCGGGACACCTTCAATGAAAAACTGTTTTTT
.	TRBV6-1	19	TRBD2	TRBJ2-2	CASSEAQLAGVANTGELFF	TGTGCCAGCAGTGAAGCGCAACTAGCGGGGGTGGCGAACACCGGGGAGCTGTTTTTT
.	TRBV5-4	13	.	TRBJ1-2	CASSLDGQYGYTF	TGTGCCAGCAGCTTGGACGGACAGTATGGCTACACCTTC
few	TRBV7-2	18	TRBD2	TRBJ2-3	CASSAFGTSGGHTDTQYF	TGTGCCAGCAGCGCCTTTGGGACTAGCGGGGGTCACACAGATACGCAGTATTTT
.	TRBV11-2	14	TRBD2	TRBJ2-7	CASSLTGGAYEQYF	TGTGCCAGCAGCTTAACGGGGGGGGCCTACGAGCAGTACTTC
.	TRBV15	14	TRBD1	TRBJ2-7	CATRSGTGMGEQYF	TGTGCCACCAGGTCTGGGACAGGGATGGGCGAGCAGTACTTC
.	TRBV19	12	.	TRBJ2-3	CASSTSTDTQYF	TGTGCCAGTAGTACAAGCACAGATACGCAGTATTTT
.	TRBV5-5	14	.	TRBJ2-2	CASSPSTNTGELFF	TGTGCCAGCAGCCCGTCTACGAACACCGGGGAGCTGTTTTTT
.	TRBV2	14	.	TRBJ2-7	CASRAGTNPSEQYF	TGTGCCAGCAGGGCCGGGACAAATCCCTCCGAGCAGTACTTC
.	TRBV28	17	TRBD1	TRBJ1-6	CASSPGTGNVINSPLHF	TGTGCCAGCAGTCCCGGGACAGGGAACGTGATAAATTCACCCCTCCACTTT
many	TRBV14	14	.	TRBJ1-1	CASSPYGGATEAFF	TGTGCCAGCAGCCCCTACGGGGGGGCGACTGAAGCTTTCTTT
.	TRBV5-4	16	.	TRBJ2-7	CASSLLTGNSSYEQYF	TGTGCCAGCAGCTTGCTAACAGGGAATAGCTCCTACGAGCAGTACTTC
.	TRBV28	15	.	TRBJ1-5	CASREGAGDNQPQHF	TGTGCCAGCAGGGAGGGCGCGGGGGATAATCAGCCCCAGCATTTT
.	TRBV3-1/TRBV3-2	16	TRBD1	TRBJ1-2	CASSQEMDRPNYGYTF	TGTGCCAGCAGCCAAGAGATGGACAGGCCTAACTATGGCTACACCTTC
.	TRBV28	15	TRBD1	TRBJ2-7	CASSLLRAGGSEQYF	TGTGCCAGCAGTTTATTAAGAGCAGGGGGCAGCGAGCAGTACTTC
.	TRBV7-2	11	TRBD1	TRBJ2-5	CASDRGETQYF	TGTGCCAGCGACAGGGGGGAGACCCAGTACTTC
.	TRBV7-8	15	.	TRBJ1-4	CASSGGPAANEKLFF	TGTGCCAGCAGCGGCGGCCCGGCAGCTAATGAAAAACTGTTTTTT
.	TRBV5-1	18	.	TRBJ2-7	CASSSGASLFQRVYEQYF	TGCGCCAGCAGTTCAGGGGCAAGCTTATTTCAACGGGTATACGAGCAGTACTTC
.	TRBV7-2	15	.	TRBJ1-6	CASSPLGGDNSPLHF	TGTGCCAGCAGCCCCCTGGGGGGGGATAATTCACCCCTCCACTTT
.	TRBV4-1	13	.	TRBJ1-2	CASSQSTGFGYTF	TGCGCCAGCAGCCAAAGCACAGGGTTCGGCTACACCTTC
.	TRBV7-9	13	.	TRBJ1-2	CASSLLRDVIGTF	TGTGCCAGCAGCTTGCTCAGGGATGTAATCGGGACCTTC
.	TRBV18	15	TRBD1	TRBJ1-5	CASSPTGTANQPQHF	TGTGCCAGCTCACCCACCGGGACAGCGAATCAGCCCCAGCATTTT
.	TRBV4-2	16	TRBD1	TRBJ2-7	CASSRGVGQGAGEQYF	TGTGCCAGCAGCCGAGGCGTTGGACAGGGGGCAGGGGAGCAGTACTTC
many	TRBV18	15	TRBD1	TRBJ2-1	CASSLNRGRLNEQFF	TGTGCCAGCTCGCTAAACAGGGGGCGCCTGAATGAGCAGTTCTTC
.	TRBV6-1	15	.	TRBJ2-7	CASSDPRKSSYEQYF	TGTGCCAGCAGTGATCCCAGGAAAAGCTCCTACGAGCAGTACTTC
.	TRBV28	15	TRBD1	TRBJ1-5	CASSSQGASYQPQHF	TGTGCCAGCAGTTCACAGGGGGCTAGTTATCAGCCCCAGCATTTT
.	TRBV5-5	14	TRBD1	TRBJ1-1	CASSLTGGGTEAFF	TGTGCCAGCAGCTTGACAGGGGGCGGGACTGAAGCTTTCTTT
.	TRBV6-5	14	.	TRBJ2-3	CASSRSNPGDTQYF	TGTGCCAGCAGTAGGTCGAATCCGGGAGATACGCAGTATTTT
.	TRBV2	14	.	TRBJ1-6	CASSTGIFTSPLHF	TGTGCCAGCTCGACGGGAATCTTTACCTCACCCCTCCACTTT